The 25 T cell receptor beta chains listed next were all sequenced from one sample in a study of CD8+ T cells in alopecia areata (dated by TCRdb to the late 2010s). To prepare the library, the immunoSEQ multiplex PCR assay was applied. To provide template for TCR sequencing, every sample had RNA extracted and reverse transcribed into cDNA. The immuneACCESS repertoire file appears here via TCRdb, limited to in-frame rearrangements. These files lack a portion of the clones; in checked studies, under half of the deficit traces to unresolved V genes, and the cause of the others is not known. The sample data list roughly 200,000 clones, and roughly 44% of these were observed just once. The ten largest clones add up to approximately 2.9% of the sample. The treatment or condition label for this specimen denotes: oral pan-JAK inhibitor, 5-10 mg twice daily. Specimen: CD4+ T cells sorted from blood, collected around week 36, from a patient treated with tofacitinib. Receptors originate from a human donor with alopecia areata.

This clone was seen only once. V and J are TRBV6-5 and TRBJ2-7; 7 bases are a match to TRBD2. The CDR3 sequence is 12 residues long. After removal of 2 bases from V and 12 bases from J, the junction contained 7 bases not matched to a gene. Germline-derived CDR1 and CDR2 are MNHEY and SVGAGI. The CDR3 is CASSYAQGGWYF. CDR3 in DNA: TGTGCCAGCAGTTACGCCCAGGGAGGGTGGTACTTC.

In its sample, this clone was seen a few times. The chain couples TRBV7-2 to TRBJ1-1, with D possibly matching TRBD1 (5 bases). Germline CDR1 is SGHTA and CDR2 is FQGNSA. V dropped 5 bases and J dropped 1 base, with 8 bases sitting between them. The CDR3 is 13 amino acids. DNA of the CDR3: TGTGCCAGCAGCCCCGGACAGAACACTGAAGCTTTCTTT. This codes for CASSPGQNTEAFF.

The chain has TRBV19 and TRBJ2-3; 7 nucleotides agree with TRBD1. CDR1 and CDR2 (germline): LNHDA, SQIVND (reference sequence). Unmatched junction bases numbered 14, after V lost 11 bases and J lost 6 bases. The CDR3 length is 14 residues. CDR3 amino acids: CAVRSGTAADTQYF. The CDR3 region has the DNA TGTGCCGTGAGATCCGGGACAGCGGCGGATACGCAGTATTTT. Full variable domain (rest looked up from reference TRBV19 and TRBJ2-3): DGGITQSPKYLFRKEGQNVTLSCEQNLNHDAMYWYRQDPGQGLRLIYYSQIVNDFQKGDIAEGYSVSREKKESFPLTVTSAQKNPTAFYLCAVRSGTAADTQYFGPGTRLTVL.

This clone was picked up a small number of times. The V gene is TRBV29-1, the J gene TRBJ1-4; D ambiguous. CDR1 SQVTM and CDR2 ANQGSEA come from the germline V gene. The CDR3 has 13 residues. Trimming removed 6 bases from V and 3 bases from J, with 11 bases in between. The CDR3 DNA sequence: TGCAGCGTGAGGGAGAGCTCTAATGAAAAACTGTTTTTT. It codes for CSVRESSNEKLFF.

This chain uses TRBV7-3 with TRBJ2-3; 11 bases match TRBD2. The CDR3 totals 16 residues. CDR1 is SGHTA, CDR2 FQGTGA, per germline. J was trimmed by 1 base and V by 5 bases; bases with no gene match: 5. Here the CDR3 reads CASSPVAGGRTDTQYF. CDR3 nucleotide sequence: TGTGCCAGCAGCCCAGTAGCGGGAGGGCGCACAGATACGCAGTATTTT.

The CDR3 loop is CASRNRAGEGTQYF. The CDR3 DNA reads as TGCGCCAGCAGAAATCGGGCCGGGGAAGGGACCCAGTACTTC. The chain joins TRBV4-3 to TRBJ2-5, with D maybe TRBD2 (5 bases). The CDR3 length is 14 residues. From germline, CDR1 is LGHNA and CDR2 YSLEER. Deletions cut 6 bases from V and 7 bases from J, with 18 bases between.

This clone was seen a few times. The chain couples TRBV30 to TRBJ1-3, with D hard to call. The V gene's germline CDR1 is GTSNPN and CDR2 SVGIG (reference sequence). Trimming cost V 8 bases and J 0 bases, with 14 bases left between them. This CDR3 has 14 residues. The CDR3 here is CARMDRSSGNTIYF. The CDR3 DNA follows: TGTGCCCGGATGGATAGGAGCTCTGGAAACACCATATATTTT.

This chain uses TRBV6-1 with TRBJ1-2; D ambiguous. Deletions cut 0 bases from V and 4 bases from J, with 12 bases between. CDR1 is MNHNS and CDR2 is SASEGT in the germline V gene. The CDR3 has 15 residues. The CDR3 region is CASSEATLSLYGYTF. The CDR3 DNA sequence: TGTGCCAGCAGTGAAGCGACATTGAGCCTCTATGGCTACACCTTC.

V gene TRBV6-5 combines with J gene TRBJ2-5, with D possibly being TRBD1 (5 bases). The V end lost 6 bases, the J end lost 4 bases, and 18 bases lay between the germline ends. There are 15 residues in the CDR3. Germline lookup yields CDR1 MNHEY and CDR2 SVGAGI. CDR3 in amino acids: CASSPGQTRGETQYF. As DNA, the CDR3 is TGTGCCAGCAGCCCCGGACAAACCCGAGGAGAGACCCAGTACTTC.

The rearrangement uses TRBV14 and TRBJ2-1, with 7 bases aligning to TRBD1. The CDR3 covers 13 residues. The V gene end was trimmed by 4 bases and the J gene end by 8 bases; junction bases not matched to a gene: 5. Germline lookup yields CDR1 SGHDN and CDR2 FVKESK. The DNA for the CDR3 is TGTGCCAGCAGCCGGTCGACAGGGTATGAGCAGTTCTTC. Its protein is CASSRSTGYEQFF.

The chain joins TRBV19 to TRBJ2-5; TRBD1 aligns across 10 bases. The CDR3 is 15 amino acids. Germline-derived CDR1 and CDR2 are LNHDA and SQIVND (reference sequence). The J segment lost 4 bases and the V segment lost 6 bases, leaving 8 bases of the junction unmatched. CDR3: CASSSWTGGSETQYF. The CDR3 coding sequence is TGTGCCAGTAGCTCCTGGACAGGGGGATCAGAGACCCAGTACTTC.

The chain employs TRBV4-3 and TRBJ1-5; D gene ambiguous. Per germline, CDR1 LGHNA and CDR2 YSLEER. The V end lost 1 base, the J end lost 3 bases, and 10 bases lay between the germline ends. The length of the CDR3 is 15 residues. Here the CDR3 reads CASSQGVGPNQPQHF. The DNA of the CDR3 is TGCGCCAGCAGCCAAGGAGTCGGGCCCAATCAGCCCCAGCATTTT.

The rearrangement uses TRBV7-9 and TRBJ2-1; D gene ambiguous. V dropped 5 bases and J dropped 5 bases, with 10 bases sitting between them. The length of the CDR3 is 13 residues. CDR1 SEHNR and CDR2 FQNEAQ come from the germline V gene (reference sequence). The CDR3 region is CASSPPVDNEQFF. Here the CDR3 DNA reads TGTGCCAGCAGCCCCCCGGTGGACAATGAGCAGTTCTTC.

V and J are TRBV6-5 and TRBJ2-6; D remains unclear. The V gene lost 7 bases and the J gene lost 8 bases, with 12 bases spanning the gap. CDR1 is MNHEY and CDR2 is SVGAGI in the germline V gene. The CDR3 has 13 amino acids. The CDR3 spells CASTSALPNVLTF. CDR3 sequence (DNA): TGTGCCAGCACCTCGGCCCTCCCCAACGTCCTGACTTTC.

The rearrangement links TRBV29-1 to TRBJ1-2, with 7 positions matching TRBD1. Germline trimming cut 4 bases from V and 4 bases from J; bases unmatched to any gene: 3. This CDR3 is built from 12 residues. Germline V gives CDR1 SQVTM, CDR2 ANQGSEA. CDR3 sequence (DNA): TGCAGCGTTGGGGCAGGGGGCTATGGCTACACCTTC. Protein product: CSVGAGGYGYTF.

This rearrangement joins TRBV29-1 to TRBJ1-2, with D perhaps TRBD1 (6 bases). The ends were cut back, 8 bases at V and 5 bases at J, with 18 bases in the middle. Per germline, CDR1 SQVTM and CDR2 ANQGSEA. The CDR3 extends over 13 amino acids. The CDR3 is CSFRDTLGYGYTF. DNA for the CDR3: TGCAGCTTCCGGGACACGCTCGGATATGGCTACACCTTC.

CDR3 in amino acids: CASSQDVNRKETQYF. Here the CDR3 DNA reads TGTGCCAGCAGCCAAGATGTCAACAGAAAAGAGACCCAGTACTTC. The chain is built from TRBV4-2 and TRBJ2-5, with no clear D. CDR1 LGHNA and CDR2 YNFKEQ come from the germline V gene. Trimming stripped 0 bases from V and 3 bases from J, with 11 bases between. The CDR3 spans 15 residues.

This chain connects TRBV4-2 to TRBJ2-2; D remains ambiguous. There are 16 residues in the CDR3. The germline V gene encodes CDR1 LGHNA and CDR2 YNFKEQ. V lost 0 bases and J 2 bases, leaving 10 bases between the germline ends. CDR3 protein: CASSQDPITNTGELFF. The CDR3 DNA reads TGTGCCAGCAGCCAAGATCCCATCACCAACACCGGGGAGCTGTTTTTT.

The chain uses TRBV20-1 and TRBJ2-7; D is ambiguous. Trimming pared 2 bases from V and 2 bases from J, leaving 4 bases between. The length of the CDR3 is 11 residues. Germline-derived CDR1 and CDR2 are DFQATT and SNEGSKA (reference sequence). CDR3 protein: CSARSAYEQYF. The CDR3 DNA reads TGCAGTGCTAGATCCGCCTACGAGCAGTACTTC.

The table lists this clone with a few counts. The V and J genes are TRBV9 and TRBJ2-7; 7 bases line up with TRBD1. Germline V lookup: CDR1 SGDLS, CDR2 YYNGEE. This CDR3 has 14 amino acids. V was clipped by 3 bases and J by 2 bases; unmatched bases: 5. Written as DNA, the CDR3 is TGTGCCAGCAGCGCCCATGGGACAGCCTACGAGCAGTACTTC. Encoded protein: CASSAHGTAYEQYF.

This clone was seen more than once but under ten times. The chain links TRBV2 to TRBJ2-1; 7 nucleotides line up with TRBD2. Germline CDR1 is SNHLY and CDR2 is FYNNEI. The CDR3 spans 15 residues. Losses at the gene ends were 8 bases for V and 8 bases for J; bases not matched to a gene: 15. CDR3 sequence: CASSRLGGNLDEQFF. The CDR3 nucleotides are TGTGCCAGCTCCAGATTGGGAGGGAATTTAGATGAGCAGTTCTTC.

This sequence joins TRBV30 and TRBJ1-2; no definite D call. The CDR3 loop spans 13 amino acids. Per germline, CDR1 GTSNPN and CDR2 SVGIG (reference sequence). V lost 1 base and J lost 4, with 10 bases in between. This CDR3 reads CAWSEEAIYGYTF. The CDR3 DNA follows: TGTGCCTGGAGTGAAGAGGCTATCTATGGCTACACCTTC.

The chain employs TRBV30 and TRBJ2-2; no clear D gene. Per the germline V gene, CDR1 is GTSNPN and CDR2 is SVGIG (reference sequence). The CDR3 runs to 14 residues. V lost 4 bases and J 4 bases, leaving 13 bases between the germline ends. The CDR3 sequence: CAWTLQRVTGELFF. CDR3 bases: TGTGCCTGGACCCTCCAACGGGTCACCGGGGAGCTGTTTTTT.

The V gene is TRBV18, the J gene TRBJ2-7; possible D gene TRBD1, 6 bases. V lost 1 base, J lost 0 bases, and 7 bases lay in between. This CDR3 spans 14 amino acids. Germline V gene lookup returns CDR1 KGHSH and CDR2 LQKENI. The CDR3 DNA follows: TGTGCCAGCTCACCACTGGACAGCTCCTACGAGCAGTACTTC. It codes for CASSPLDSSYEQYF.

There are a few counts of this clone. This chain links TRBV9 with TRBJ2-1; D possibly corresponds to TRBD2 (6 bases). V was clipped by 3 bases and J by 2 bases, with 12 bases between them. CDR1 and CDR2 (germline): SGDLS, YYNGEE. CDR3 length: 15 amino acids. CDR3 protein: CASSDSGLPYNEQFF. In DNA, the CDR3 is TGTGCCAGCAGCGATAGCGGCCTCCCCTACAATGAGCAGTTCTTC.